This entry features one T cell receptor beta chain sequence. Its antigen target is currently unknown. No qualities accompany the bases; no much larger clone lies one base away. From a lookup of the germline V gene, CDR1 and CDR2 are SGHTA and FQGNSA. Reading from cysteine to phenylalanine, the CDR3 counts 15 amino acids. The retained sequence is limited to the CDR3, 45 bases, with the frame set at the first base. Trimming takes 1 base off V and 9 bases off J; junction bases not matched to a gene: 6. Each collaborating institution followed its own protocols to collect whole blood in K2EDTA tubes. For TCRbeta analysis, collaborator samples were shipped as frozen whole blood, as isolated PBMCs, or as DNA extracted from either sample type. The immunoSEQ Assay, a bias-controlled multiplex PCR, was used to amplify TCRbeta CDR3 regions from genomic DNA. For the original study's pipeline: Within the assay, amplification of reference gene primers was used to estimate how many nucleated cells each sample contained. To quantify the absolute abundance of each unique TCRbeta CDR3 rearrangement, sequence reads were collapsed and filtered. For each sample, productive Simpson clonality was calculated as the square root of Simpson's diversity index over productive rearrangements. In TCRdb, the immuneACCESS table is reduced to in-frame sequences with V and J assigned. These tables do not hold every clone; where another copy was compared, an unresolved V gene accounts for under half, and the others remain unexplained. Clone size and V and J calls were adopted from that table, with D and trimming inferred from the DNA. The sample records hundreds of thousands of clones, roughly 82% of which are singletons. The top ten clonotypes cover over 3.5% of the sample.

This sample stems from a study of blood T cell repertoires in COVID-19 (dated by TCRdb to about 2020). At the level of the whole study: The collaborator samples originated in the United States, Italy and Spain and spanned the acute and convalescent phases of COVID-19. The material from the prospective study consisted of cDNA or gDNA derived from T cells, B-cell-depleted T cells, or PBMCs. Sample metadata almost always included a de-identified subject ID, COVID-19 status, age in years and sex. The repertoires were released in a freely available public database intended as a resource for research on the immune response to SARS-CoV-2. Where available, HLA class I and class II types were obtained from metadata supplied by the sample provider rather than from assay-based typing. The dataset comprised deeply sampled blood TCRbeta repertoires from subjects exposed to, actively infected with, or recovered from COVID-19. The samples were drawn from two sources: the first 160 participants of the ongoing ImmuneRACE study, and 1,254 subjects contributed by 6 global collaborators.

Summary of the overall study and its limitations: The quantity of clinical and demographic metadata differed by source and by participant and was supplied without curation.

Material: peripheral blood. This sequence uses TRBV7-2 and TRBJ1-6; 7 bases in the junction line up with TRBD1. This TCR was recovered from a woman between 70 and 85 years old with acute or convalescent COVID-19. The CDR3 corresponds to CASSLVPGGSSPLHF. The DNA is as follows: TGTGCCAGCAGCTTAGTACCAGGGGGTTCTTCACCCCTCCACTTT.